A single T cell receptor (beta chain) is shown here with its context. PCR primers comprised 60 Vbeta and 13 Jbeta primers. TCRdb's copy holds only in-frame clones and misses some; the assay was immunoSEQ multiplex PCR. Here the sample spans approximately 190,000 clones, roughly 76% being singletons. Trimming pared 2 bases from V and 2 bases from J, leaving 10 bases between. Germline CDR1 reads KGHSH; CDR2 reads LQKENI. The CDR3 has 16 amino acids. These data originate in a study of cytomegalovirus exposure and HLA in healthy donors. The chain links TRBV18 to TRBJ2-6; D not resolved. The specimen was PBMCs. This TCR was recovered from a woman aged 25 to 39 in good health and CMV-seropositive. CDR3 DNA: TGTGCCAGCTCACCAGTCGTGACTGCTGGGGCCAACGTCCTGACTTTC. Translation: CASSPVVTAGANVLTF.